This paragraph reports one TCR beta chain. The CDR3 spans 15 residues. The V gene's germline CDR1 is SGHAT and CDR2 FQNNGV. The J segment lost 11 bases and the V segment lost 1 base, leaving 7 bases of the junction unmatched. This specimen belongs to a study of blood T cell repertoires in COVID-19. At the level of the study: From the United States, Italy and Spain came samples of acute and convalescent COVID-19.

How the authors handled the data: It was from reference gene primer amplification that nucleated cell counts were estimated. Using immunoSEQ multiplex PCR, the repertoire was profiled, and TCRdb retains in-frame clones only, with some absent. The D gene and trimming were derived from the DNA, and the V and J assignments and clone size from that table. The data show about 240,000 clones, with just under 85% seen just once and more than 9.5% held by the top ten. The sample comprised peripheral blood. The TCR was taken from a woman aged 80 or over with acute or convalescent COVID-19. The rearrangement joins TRBV11-2 to TRBJ1-6, with 8 bases matching TRBD1. CDR3 sequence: CASSLGTGIVPPLHF. As DNA, the CDR3 is TGTGCCAGCAGCTTAGGGACAGGGATTGTCCCACCCCTCCACTTT.